This T cell receptor (beta chain) derives from a study of shared clonotypes between healthy human individuals. Points from the study as a whole: It was the non-shared clonotypes that had lower generation probabilities than clonotypes shared by all four donors. Incompleteness in sorted-subset sequencing, despite large depth, was shown by rarefaction.

Naive CD8 cells, CD45RO-negative and positively selected for CCR7, excluded terminally differentiated effector memory CD45RA+ cells. The V and J ends lost 0 bases and 3 bases, in that order; junction bases with no gene match: 4. CDR1 MNHEY and CDR2 SMNVEV come from the germline V gene (reference sequence). The CDR3 totals 16 residues. On this clone itself: What it recognizes is unknown.

Under the authors' procedure: As immunoSEQ supplied junction-only sequences (without quality scores), filtering differed. Produced via immunoSEQ multiplex PCR; TCRdb's table is partial and in-frame only. V and J calls and clone size follow that table, whereas D and trimming were derived from the DNA. The repertoire holds under 2,000,000 clones, about 95% seen once, with 0.95% to 1.5% in the top ten. Sequences were obtained from naive CD8+ T cells sorted from blood. This rearrangement joins TRBV27 to TRBJ2-3, with TRBD2 matching over 9 bases. The receptor was isolated from a man aged 18 to 29 in good health. The CDR3 sequence: CASSLSQRGETDTQYF. The CDR3 DNA is TGTGCCAGCAGTTTATCCCAGCGGGGGGAAACAGATACGCAGTATTTT.